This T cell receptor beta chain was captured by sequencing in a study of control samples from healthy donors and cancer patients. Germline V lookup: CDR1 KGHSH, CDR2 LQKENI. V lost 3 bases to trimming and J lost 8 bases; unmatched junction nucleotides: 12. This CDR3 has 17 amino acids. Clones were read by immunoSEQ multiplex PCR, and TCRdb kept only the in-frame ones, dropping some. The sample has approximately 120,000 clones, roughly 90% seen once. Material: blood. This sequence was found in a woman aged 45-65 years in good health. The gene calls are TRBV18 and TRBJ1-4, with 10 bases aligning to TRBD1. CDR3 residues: CASSPETGGASREKLFF. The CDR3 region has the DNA TGTGCCAGCTCACCTGAGACAGGGGGCGCAAGTCGGGAAAAACTGTTTTTT.